These 23 T cell receptor beta chains came from one sample sequenced in a study of human T cells and chemical hapten exposure. Time point noted: patch test 2, 6 weeks after DPC sensitization. Noted treatment: therapeutic diphenylcyclopropenone sensitization with weekly scalp DPC. TCRdb fed the RACE reads into MiXCR, producing one record per CDR3 protein. The data hold tens of thousands of distinct CDR3 sequences, with about 9.3% observed a single time. This specimen was whole blood, taken in connection with sensitization to the hapten diphenylcyclopropenone (DPC). All receptors come from a woman in her 50s with alopecia areata. Some clones in this sample may be carry-over from other donors' samples.

This clonotype showed up just a few times. The chain is built from TRBV5-4 and TRBJ1-1; D ambiguous. CDR3 length: 12 amino acids. The germline V gene has CDR1 SGHNT and CDR2 YYREEE (reference sequence). V shed 0 bases and J shed 8 bases, with 8 bases lying between them. In DNA form, the CDR3 reads TGTGCCAGCAGCTTGGGGGGAAGGGAAGCTTTCTTT. Its protein is CASSLGGREAFF.

This clonotype has ten or more counts. The chain carries TRBV20-1 and TRBJ2-1; no definite D call. This CDR3 region has 15 residues. CDR1 is DFQATT and CDR2 is SNEGSKA in the germline V gene (reference sequence). The ends were cut back, 0 bases at V and 0 bases at J, with 9 bases in the middle. CDR3 DNA: TGCAGTGCTAGAGAGGAGTCAAGCTCCTACAATGAGCAGTTCTTC. It codes for CSAREESSSYNEQFF.

The chain is built from TRBV7-9 and TRBJ2-7; 9 bases align to TRBD2. In germline, CDR1 is SEHNR, CDR2 FQNEAQ (reference sequence). V dropped 2 bases and J dropped 5; count of bases not matched to a gene: 7. The CDR3 consists of 15 residues. The CDR3: CASSLRREGPHEQYF. The CDR3 DNA reads TGTGCCAGCAGCTTACGGCGGGAGGGCCCCCACGAGCAGTACTTC. Looking up the rest from reference TRBV7-9 and TRBJ2-7 gives the full variable domain: DTGVSQNPRHKITKRGQNVTFRCDPISEHNRLYWYRQTLGQGPEFLTYFQNEAQLEKSRLLSDRFSAERPKGSFSTLEIQRTEQGDSAMYLCASSLRREGPHEQYFGPGTRLTVT.

This clonotype was picked up many times. The chain employs TRBV12-3 or TRBV12-4 and TRBJ2-3; 12 bases are shared with TRBD2. The CDR3 has 20 residues. V lost 8 bases and J lost 0; bases outside the gene matches: 18. The CDR3 reads CASLSRLAGGPDKSTDTQYF. For the CDR3, the DNA is TGTGCCAGCCTATCTAGGCTAGCGGGAGGGCCGGACAAAAGCACAGATACGCAGTATTTT.

The sample holds a few counts of this clonotype. The rearrangement uses TRBV7-9 and TRBJ2-7; 9 nucleotides agree with TRBD1. The trim removed 5 bases at V and 5 bases at J, leaving 13 bases unmatched. The CDR3 has 16 residues. Germline loops: CDR1 SEHNR, CDR2 FQNEAQ (reference sequence). Here the CDR3 DNA reads TGTGCCAGCAGCGCCACCGGGACAGGGAATATACACGAGCAGTACTTC. The encoded protein is CASSATGTGNIHEQYF.

This clonotype has just a few counts. The CDR3 reads CASSPDGLYEQYF. The CDR3 nucleotides are TGCGCCAGCAGCCCGGACGGACTCTACGAGCAGTACTTC. This sequence joins TRBV5-1 and TRBJ2-7; a weak D match, TRBD2 (5 bases). This CDR3 region has 13 residues. V was pared by 4 bases and J by 3 bases, with 11 bases between. The germline V gene has CDR1 SGHRS and CDR2 YFSETQ.

The chain joins TRBV11-1 to TRBJ2-1, with D possibly matching TRBD2 (6 bases). The CDR3 runs to 12 residues. Germline V gene lookup returns CDR1 SGHAT and CDR2 FQDESV (reference sequence). V lost 6 bases and J lost 10, with 13 bases in between. CDR3 coding DNA: TGTGCCAGCAGGCAAAAGGGAGGAGAGCAGTTCTTC. This codes for CASRQKGGEQFF.

In this sample, this clonotype turned up many times. This chain links TRBV10-3 with TRBJ2-5, with TRBD2 matching over 8 bases. V shed 0 bases and J 5 bases; nucleotides not matched to a gene: 11. Germline V gives CDR1 ENHRY, CDR2 SYGVKD. The CDR3 is made up of 17 amino acids. DNA for the CDR3: TGTGCCATCAGTGAGTCGAGCGGGAGAGGGGAGAAGGAGACCCAGTACTTC. Translating it yields CAISESSGRGEKETQYF.

This clonotype came up many times. The rearrangement uses TRBV11-2 and TRBJ2-2; 10 nucleotides align to TRBD2. The trim removed 5 bases at V and 6 bases at J, leaving 9 bases unmatched. The CDR3 covers 16 residues. Germline V gene lookup returns CDR1 SGHAT and CDR2 FQNNGV. CDR3 loop: CASSQVASGSAGELFF. DNA of the CDR3: TGTGCCAGCAGCCAAGTGGCTAGCGGGAGTGCCGGGGAGCTGTTTTTT.

There are many counts of this clonotype. The genes are TRBV7-9 and TRBJ2-6; TRBD1 matches 12 bases. There are 18 residues in the CDR3. Trimming at V came to 2 bases and at J to 0 bases, leaving 2 bases not matched to a gene. CDR1 is SEHNR, CDR2 FQNEAQ, per germline (reference sequence). The CDR3: CASSLPGQGASGANVLTF. CDR3 in DNA: TGTGCCAGCAGCTTACCGGGACAGGGGGCCTCTGGGGCCAACGTCCTGACTTTC. Full variable domain (missing parts from reference TRBV7-9 and TRBJ2-6): DTGVSQNPRHKITKRGQNVTFRCDPISEHNRLYWYRQTLGQGPEFLTYFQNEAQLEKSRLLSDRFSAERPKGSFSTLEIQRTEQGDSAMYLCASSLPGQGASGANVLTFGAGSRLTVL.

This clonotype was observed a few times. V usage is TRBV6-2 or TRBV6-3 and J usage is TRBJ2-5; D gene ambiguous. This CDR3 comprises 14 residues. V was clipped by 0 bases and J by 7 bases, with 12 bases between them. Germline loops: CDR1 MNHEY, CDR2 SVGEGT. Here the CDR3 reads CASSYSEIAGTQYF. The CDR3 DNA sequence: TGTGCCAGCAGTTACTCTGAAATTGCCGGGACCCAGTACTTC.

In its sample, this clonotype was seen many times. This sequence joins TRBV20-1 and TRBJ1-1; 7 nucleotides line up with TRBD1. In germline, CDR1 is DFQATT, CDR2 SNEGSKA (reference sequence). V shed 6 bases, J shed 4 bases, and the junction held 14 bases outside the gene matches. The CDR3 runs 15 residues. The CDR3 DNA sequence: TGCAGTGCAGCGATGCAAGGGGGCAGGGGCACTGAAGCTTTCTTT. Translation: CSAAMQGGRGTEAFF.

The V gene is TRBV5-6, the J gene TRBJ2-2, with 8 positions matching TRBD2. The CDR3 consists of 17 residues. After removal of 0 bases from V and 1 base from J, the junction contained 5 bases not matched to a gene. CDR1 and CDR2 (germline): SGHDT, YYEEEE. The CDR3, as DNA: TGTGCCAGCAGCTTGGAGGTAGCGGGGATGAACACCGGGGAGCTGTTTTTT. Translated: CASSLEVAGMNTGELFF.

This clonotype showed up many times. The rearrangement links TRBV30 to TRBJ2-1; weak D call: TRBD2 (5 bases). The CDR3 covers 13 residues. The V end was cut by 3 bases, the J end by 5 bases, with 11 bases between. The V gene's germline CDR1 is GTSNPN and CDR2 SVGIG (reference sequence). DNA for the CDR3: TGTGCCTGGAGCAAGCGGAGACACAATGAGCAGTTCTTC. As protein: CAWSKRRHNEQFF.

Ten or more counts support this clonotype. The chain links TRBV24-1 to TRBJ2-1; TRBD2 aligns across 8 bases. The germline gives CDR1 KGHDR, CDR2 SFDVKD. This CDR3 is built from 17 residues. Trimming at V came to 4 bases and at J to 3 bases, leaving 10 bases not matched to a gene. CDR3 DNA sequence: TGTGCCACCAGTGACAGGGGAACTAGCGGAGTCTACAATGAGCAGTTCTTC. Translation gives CATSDRGTSGVYNEQFF.

In the case of this clonotype: It may be a read error: a sequence one base away is much more abundant. This chain uses TRBV6-5 with TRBJ2-7; either TRBD1 or TRBD2 may supply D (5 bases each). This CDR3 contains 12 residues. With 0 bases removed from V and 7 bases from J, the gap between germline ends came to 7 bases. The germline CDR1 and CDR2 sequences are MNHEY and SVGAGI. The CDR3 bases are TGTGCCAGCAGTTACTCTGGGGGAGAGCAGTACTTC. Protein product: CASSYSGGEQYF.

The CDR3 DNA follows: TGTGCCAGCTCACCATTTGGGACAGATGGCTACACCTTC. Protein product: CASSPFGTDGYTF. V usage is TRBV18 and J usage is TRBJ1-2, with 7 bases matching TRBD1. The CDR3 has 13 residues. V dropped 2 bases and J dropped 6; count of bases not matched to a gene: 3. Germline assignment: CDR1 KGHSH and CDR2 LQKENI.

The genes are TRBV20-1 and TRBJ1-6, with 8 bases aligning to TRBD1. From germline, CDR1 is DFQATT and CDR2 SNEGSKA (reference sequence). The ends lost 5 bases at V and 8 bases at J; junction bases unmatched: 8. The CDR3 covers 14 residues. CDR3 in amino acids: CSASGQGADSPLHF. The CDR3 region has the DNA TGCAGTGCTTCGGGGCAGGGGGCCGATTCACCCCTCCACTTT.

This clonotype was detected a few times. The CDR3, as DNA: TGTGCCAGCAGTGGGGAGCCTGCTTTCTTT. This gives the protein CASSGEPAFF. The rearrangement links TRBV2 to TRBJ1-1; unclear D gene. There are 10 residues in the CDR3. The V gene's germline CDR1 is SNHLY and CDR2 FYNNEI. Trimming stripped 4 bases from V and 11 bases from J, with 8 bases between.

Ten or more counts support this clonotype. The V call is TRBV11-2, the J call TRBJ2-1; possible D gene TRBD2, 5 bases. CDR3 length: 12 residues. Germline CDR1 SGHAT, CDR2 FQNNGV. The chain's CDR3 is CGSRASYNEQFF. The CDR3 region has the DNA TGTGGGTCGAGGGCGTCCTACAATGAGCAGTTCTTC. Full variable domain (rest looked up from reference TRBV11-2 and TRBJ2-1): EAGVAQSPRYKIIEKRQSVAFWCNPISGHATLYWYQQILGQGPKLLIQFQNNGVVDDSQLPKDRFSAERLKGVDSTLKIQPAKLEDSAVYLCGSRASYNEQFFGPGTRLTVL.

This clonotype was recorded at least ten times. The chain carries TRBV25-1 and TRBJ2-7; D not certain. Trimming pared 8 bases from V and 2 bases from J, leaving 4 bases between. CDR1 is MGHDK and CDR2 is SYGVNS in the germline V gene. The CDR3 totals 10 residues. The CDR3 DNA is TGTGCCAGCGGAGCCTACGAGCAGTACTTC. This translates into CASGAYEQYF.

CDR3 in DNA: TGTGCCAGCAGCTTAGATGAGCAGTTCTTC. It codes for CASSLDEQFF. The V and J genes are TRBV7-9 and TRBJ2-1; D uncertain. The CDR3 has 10 amino acids. The germline V gene encodes CDR1 SEHNR and CDR2 FQNEAQ (reference sequence). With 1 base removed from V and 8 bases from J, the gap between germline ends came to 0 bases.

This clonotype was counted a few times. The V and J genes are TRBV19 and TRBJ1-1; TRBD1 aligns across 10 bases. J was trimmed by 7 bases and V by 5 bases; bases with no gene match: 7. The germline V gene has CDR1 LNHDA and CDR2 SQIVND (reference sequence). This CDR3 has 14 amino acids. The DNA of the CDR3 is TGTGCCAGTAGTCGGACCGGGACAGGGGATGAAGCTTTCTTT. Its translation is CASSRTGTGDEAFF.